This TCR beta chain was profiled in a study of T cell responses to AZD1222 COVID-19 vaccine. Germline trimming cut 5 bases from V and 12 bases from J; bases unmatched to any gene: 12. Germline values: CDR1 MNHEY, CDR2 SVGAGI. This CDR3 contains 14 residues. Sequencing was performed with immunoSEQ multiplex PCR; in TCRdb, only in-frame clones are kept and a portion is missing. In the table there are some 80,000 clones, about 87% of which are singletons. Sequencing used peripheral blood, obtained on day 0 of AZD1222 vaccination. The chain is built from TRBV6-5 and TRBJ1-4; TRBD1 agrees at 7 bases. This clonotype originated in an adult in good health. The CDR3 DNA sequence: TGTGCCAGCAGTATCCGACAGGGCTTGGTAGAACTGTTTTTT. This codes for CASSIRQGLVELFF.